These T cell receptor beta chains were read from a single sample in a study of CD8 T cells in Susac syndrome. TCRdb used MiXCR to reprocess the immunoSEQ multiplex PCR reads, holding one entry per CDR3 protein. Here the sample spans some 450,000 distinct CDR3 sequences, 85% being singletons. What was sequenced was CD8+ T cells from PBMCs. These receptors were obtained from a human donor with multiple sclerosis. Both conserved end residues are part of each CDR3. The order of the fields is V gene, J gene, D gene, clone size, CDR3 protein, CDR3 DNA. D genes are given only for firm matches. The size field is filled for only some rows; it gives once, few, many or a size class.

TRBV27	TRBJ1-1	-	few	CASQLGATFQAFF	TGTGCCAGTCAGTTAGGGGCTACGTTCCAAGCTTTCTTT
TRBV28	TRBJ2-1	TRBD1	-	CASSPWTGEDEQFF	TGTGCCAGCAGTCCCTGGACAGGGGAGGATGAGCAGTTCTTC
TRBV4-1	TRBJ2-7	-	-	CASSHDADGSPYYEQYF	TGCGCCAGCAGCCACGACGCGGACGGATCGCCCTACTACGAGCAGTACTTC
TRBV20-1	TRBJ2-5	-	-	CSASPRTGREETQYF	TGCAGTGCTAGTCCCAGGACAGGGAGGGAAGAGACCCAGTACTTC
TRBV27	TRBJ2-1	TRBD2	-	CASSKGTSGENEQFF	TGTGCCAGCAGTAAGGGGACTAGCGGGGAGAATGAGCAGTTCTTC
TRBV30	TRBJ2-3	-	-	CAWSVHGSLTQYF	TGTGCCTGGAGTGTACACGGATCTCTAACGCAGTATTTT
TRBV28	TRBJ2-1	-	-	CASTLASYNEQFF	TGTGCCAGCACCCTTGCCTCCTACAATGAGCAGTTCTTC
TRBV4-1	TRBJ2-5	TRBD2	-	CASSQELAGGYQETQYF	TGCGCCAGCAGCCAAGAGCTAGCGGGAGGGTACCAAGAGACCCAGTACTTC
TRBV6-2/TRBV6-3	TRBJ2-7	-	-	CASSSPDGIYEQYF	TGTGCCAGCAGTTCCCCGGACGGTATCTACGAGCAGTACTTC
TRBV9	TRBJ1-2	-	-	CASSDHSYGYTF	TGTGCCAGCAGCGATCATTCGTATGGCTACACCTTC
TRBV2	TRBJ1-1	-	-	CASSVVPMQEAFF	TGTGCCAGCAGTGTGGTCCCGATGCAAGAAGCTTTCTTT
TRBV3-1	TRBJ1-1	-	few	CASSQEEGLNTEAFF	TGTGCCAGCAGCCAAGAGGAGGGGTTGAACACTGAAGCTTTCTTT
TRBV5-1	TRBJ2-7	TRBD2	-	CASSPSGRTSYEQYF	TGCGCCAGCAGTCCAAGCGGGAGAACTTCCTACGAGCAGTACTTC
TRBV6-5	TRBJ1-2	-	-	CASRLTPTLKYGYTF	TGTGCCAGCAGACTGACACCAACCCTGAAATATGGCTACACCTTC
TRBV27	TRBJ2-7	-	-	CASSLGATFTYEQYF	TGTGCCAGCAGTTTAGGGGCAACGTTTACCTACGAGCAGTACTTC
TRBV5-4	TRBJ2-5	-	-	CASSLEVGDPGTQYF	TGTGCCAGCAGCTTGGAGGTTGGGGATCCCGGGACCCAGTACTTC
TRBV12-3/TRBV12-4	TRBJ2-7	TRBD1	-	CASRRTGVGEQYF	TGTGCCAGCAGGAGGACAGGGGTAGGGGAGCAGTACTTC